One sample yielded the 16 T cell receptor beta chains listed below, sequenced in a study of Graves' ophthalmopathy and Graves' hyperthyroidism. RNA transcripts provided the template for amplifying TCR beta CDR3 regions. The first round was an RT-PCR with HTBI primers, and the second round was a multiplex PCR. Each CDR3 protein gets one entry after TCRdb re-called the multiplex PCR reads with MiXCR. The sample consists of approximately 700,000 distinct CDR3 sequences, roughly two fifths of them appearing once. Sequenced: peripheral blood. Receptors originate from an adult man with Graves' ophthalmopathy.

As concerns this clonotype: An end of the junction does not agree with germline; a read error may underlie this. The CDR3 DNA reads TGCGCCAGCAAGGGGCCAGGGACCTACGAGCAGTACTTC. The encoded protein is CASKGPGTYEQYF. This rearrangement joins TRBV7-2 to TRBJ2-7, with D maybe TRBD1 (5 bases). This CDR3 region has 13 residues. Germline CDR1 is SGHTA and CDR2 is FQGNSA.

This clonotype was picked up many times. The rearrangement joins TRBV12-3 or TRBV12-4 to TRBJ1-5; possibly TRBD1 for D (5 bases). The length of the CDR3 is 14 residues. The V end lost 6 bases, the J end lost 6 bases, and 15 bases lay between the germline ends. In DNA, the CDR3 is TGTGCCAGCAGGCCCGAGGAGGGGCTTCAGCCCCAGCATTTT. Its protein is CASRPEEGLQPQHF.

In its sample, this clonotype was seen many times. The chain combines TRBV10-2 with TRBJ2-7; D gene unclear. V dropped 3 bases and J dropped 3 bases, with 15 bases sitting between them. CDR1 is WSHSY and CDR2 is SAAADI in the germline V gene. The CDR3 contains 15 residues. The CDR3 DNA sequence: TGCGCCAGCAGTGAAGTGTCGAAATCAAGCTACGAGCAGTACTTC. Amino acids: CASSEVSKSSYEQYF.

This clonotype was detected only once. The chain is built from TRBV11-2 and TRBJ1-5, with 7 positions matching TRBD1. Germline values: CDR1 SGHAT, CDR2 FQNNGV. Germline trimming cut 11 bases from V and 4 bases from J; bases unmatched to any gene: 8. This CDR3 has 13 amino acids. CDR3 sequence: CAEDRPANQPQHF. In DNA, the CDR3 is TGTGCCGAGGACAGGCCGGCAAATCAGCCCCAGCATTTT.

The rearrangement joins TRBV9 to TRBJ2-5; TRBD1 matches at 10 bases. CDR3 length: 16 residues. V was pared by 4 bases and J by 5 bases, with 11 bases of the junction left unmatched. Germline CDR1 reads SGDLS; CDR2 reads YYNGEE. The CDR3 nucleotides read TGTGCCAGCAGCTCCGGACAGGGGGGGTATTTTGAGACCCAGTACTTC. Its translation: CASSSGQGGYFETQYF.

Comments on this clonotype: With a much larger clone just one base away, this may be a read error. V is TRBV15 and J is TRBJ1-3, with D possibly TRBD1 on 5 matching bases. Germline lookup yields CDR1 LNHNV and CDR2 YYDKDF (reference sequence). With 3 bases removed from V and 2 bases from J, the gap between germline ends came to 23 bases. The CDR3 has 19 amino acids. The CDR3 DNA sequence: TGTGCCACCAGCAGGACCAGGGACCTCCCGCTAGGCACTGGAAACACCATATATTTT. Protein product: CATSRTRDLPLGTGNTIYF. The full variable domain, completed using reference TRBV15 and TRBJ1-3, is DAMVIQNPRYQVTQFGKPVTLSCSQTLNHNVMYWYQQKSSQAPKLLFHYYDKDFNNEADTPDNFQSRRPNTSFCFLDIRSPGLGDTAMYLCATSRTRDLPLGTGNTIYFGEGSWLTVV.

Of note for this clonotype: A read error may be the cause here, since a much bigger clone is one base away. The gene calls are TRBV7-9 and TRBJ1-5; no clear D gene. The CDR3 length is 14 residues. Germline V CDR1 and CDR2: SEHNR, FQNEAQ (reference sequence). CDR3 region: CASSSLLQDQSQHF. In nucleotides, the CDR3 is TGTGCCAGCAGCTCACTACTTCAGGATCAGTCCCAGCATTTT.

The count of this clonotype is one. This rearrangement joins TRBV20-1 to TRBJ1-1; D gene unclear. The CDR3 extends over 11 amino acids. V lost 6 bases to trimming and J lost 3 bases, with 8 bases between them. Germline CDR1 and CDR2: DFQATT and SNEGSKA (reference sequence). DNA of the CDR3: TGCAGTGCCCAGACGGACACTGAAGCTTTCTTT. It specifies CSAQTDTEAFF.

As regards this clonotype: A junction end diverges from the germline sequence, so it may reflect a read error. The chain has TRBV7-9 and TRBJ2-6, with D unresolved. Germline V gene data show CDR1 as SEHNR and CDR2 as FQNEAQ (reference sequence). The CDR3 contains 14 residues. The CDR3 DNA sequence: TGTTCCAGCAGCCTTCTCTCTGGGGCCAACGTCCTGACTTTC. It translates to CSSSLLSGANVLTF.

Ten or more counts support this clonotype. The chain employs TRBV20-1 and TRBJ1-5; D is ambiguous. The V end lost 5 bases, the J end lost 5 bases, and 7 bases lay between the germline ends. The V gene's germline CDR1 is DFQATT and CDR2 SNEGSKA (reference sequence). This CDR3 has 11 residues. CDR3 nucleotides: TGCAGTGCTCTCCGAGATCAGCCCCAGCATTTT. Amino acid sequence: CSALRDQPQHF.

The table lists this clonotype with a few counts. This is likely a read error, given that the CDR3 carries no conserved phenylalanine or tryptophan at its end. No DNA is shown, since the ends of the CDR3 on it are uncertain; the CDR3 is the one TCRdb lists. This chain connects TRBV15 to TRBJ1-2. Germline V lookup: CDR1 LNHNV, CDR2 YYDKDF (reference sequence). The CDR3 spans 10 amino acids, including both terminal residues. The chain's CDR3 is CATSRDRPSS.

At least ten counts were recorded for this clonotype. V usage is TRBV2 and J usage is TRBJ1-6, with D possibly being TRBD1 (6 bases). V shed 2 bases and J shed 6 bases, with 17 bases lying between them. The CDR3 sequence is 17 residues long. CDR1 and CDR2 (germline): SNHLY, FYNNEI. The CDR3 loop reads CASSESRGAPANSPLHF. DNA for the CDR3: TGTGCCAGCAGTGAATCGCGGGGGGCTCCTGCTAATTCACCCCTCCACTTT.

V gene TRBV10-3 combines with J gene TRBJ2-5; 7 nucleotides agree with TRBD1. Germline trimming cut 3 bases from V and 7 bases from J; bases unmatched to any gene: 5. Germline assignment: CDR1 ENHRY and CDR2 SYGVKD. The CDR3 extends over 13 amino acids. CDR3 loop: CAISDPRTGTQYF. CDR3 DNA sequence: TGTGCCATCAGTGACCCCAGGACAGGGACCCAGTACTTC.

The chain is built from TRBV10-3 and TRBJ2-7; D unclear. The V end was cut by 3 bases, the J end by 5 bases, with 5 bases between. Germline V CDR1 and CDR2: ENHRY, SYGVKD. The CDR3 covers 11 residues. The CDR3 nucleotides are TGTGCCATCAGTGATAGGGACGAGCAGTACTTC. This gives the protein CAISDRDEQYF.

This clonotype was detected many times. CDR3: CASSRRDRDLYEQYF. CDR3 DNA sequence: TGTGCCAGCAGCCGACGGGACAGGGATCTATACGAGCAGTACTTC. The rearrangement uses TRBV7-9 and TRBJ2-7; TRBD1 matches at 9 bases. Germline trimming cut 5 bases from V and 4 bases from J; bases unmatched to any gene: 9. From germline, CDR1 is SEHNR and CDR2 FQNEAQ (reference sequence). The CDR3 consists of 15 residues. The full variable domain, in which reference TRBV7-9 and TRBJ2-7 provide the parts outside the CDR3, is DTGVSQNPRHKITKRGQNVTFRCDPISEHNRLYWYRQTLGQGPEFLTYFQNEAQLEKSRLLSDRFSAERPKGSFSTLEIQRTEQGDSAMYLCASSRRDRDLYEQYFGPGTRLTVT.

Remarks on this clonotype: This is likely a read error, given that the CDR3 carries no conserved phenylalanine or tryptophan at its end. The chain joins TRBV2 to TRBJ2-7, with D perhaps assigned TRBD1 or TRBD2 (5 bases each). V lost 6 bases and J 3 bases, leaving 15 bases between the germline ends. CDR1 and CDR2 from the germline V gene are SNHLY and FYNNEI. CDR3 size: 14 residues. The CDR3 sequence is CASRRWDGDYEQYS. The CDR3 DNA follows: TGTGCCAGCAGGCGGTGGGACGGCGACTACGAGCAGTACTCC.